One sample yielded the 29 T cell receptor beta chains listed below, sequenced in a study of blood T cell repertoires in COVID-19 (dated by TCRdb to the early 2020s). The library was prepared using the immunoSEQ multiplex PCR assay. What TCRdb holds here is the immuneACCESS table cut down to in-frame rearrangements. Part of the clones is not present; checked against another copy, under half of the missing clones reflect an unresolved V gene, and the others are unexplained. The sample yields some 360,000 clones; 87% were counted once. The ten largest clonotypes hold over 2% of the sample. The sequenced sample was peripheral blood. These receptors all come from a woman aged 55-70 years with COVID-19, enrolled during active disease.

The chain links TRBV18 to TRBJ1-5, with D possibly TRBD1 on 5 matching bases. Trimming removed 1 base from V and 3 bases from J, with 13 bases in between. CDR3 length: 16 residues. In germline, CDR1 is KGHSH, CDR2 LQKENI. The CDR3 here is CASSPRGTGDNQPQHF. Here the CDR3 DNA reads TGTGCCAGCTCACCACGCGGGACGGGAGACAATCAGCCCCAGCATTTT.

This chain uses TRBV4-1 with TRBJ2-1, with D hard to call. V was pared by 1 base and J by 0 bases, with 7 bases between. The CDR3 sequence is 15 residues long. Germline-derived CDR1 and CDR2 are MGHRA and YSYEKL. In DNA form, the CDR3 reads TGCGCCAGCAGCCAAGCAGGAATCTCCTACAATGAGCAGTTCTTC. Translating gives CASSQAGISYNEQFF.

The gene calls are TRBV24-1 and TRBJ2-1; 9 bases map to TRBD1. The CDR3 is 15 amino acids. V trimming: 4 bases; J trimming: 7 bases; junction bases outside the gene matches: 7. Germline CDR1 KGHDR, CDR2 SFDVKD. This CDR3 is CATSERDRARNEQFF. The CDR3 DNA reads TGTGCCACCAGTGAGAGGGACAGGGCTCGAAATGAGCAGTTCTTC.

This chain uses TRBV5-1 with TRBJ2-5; D is undetermined. The CDR3 loop spans 13 amino acids. V lost 2 bases and J 2 bases, leaving 7 bases between the germline ends. Germline-derived CDR1 and CDR2 are SGHRS and YFSETQ. The CDR3, as DNA: TGCGCCAGCAGCTTAGTCAGACAAGAGACCCAGTACTTC. Its protein is CASSLVRQETQYF.

The CDR3 DNA reads as TGTGCCAGCACCCTTCCAGGGCAGAGTTCCTACAATGAGCAGTTCTTC. Its translation: CASTLPGQSSYNEQFF. V is TRBV21-1 and J is TRBJ2-1; TRBD1 is the table's D call, not checked against the DNA. TRBV21-1 is a pseudogene locus. The CDR3 totals 16 residues.

The CDR3 loop is CASSEMASNTGELFF. The DNA of the CDR3 is TGTGCCAGCAGTGAAATGGCTTCGAACACCGGGGAGCTGTTTTTT. The gene calls are TRBV6-1 and TRBJ2-2; D is ambiguous. Per the germline V gene, CDR1 is MNHNS and CDR2 is SASEGT. The germline V and J ends were trimmed by 2 bases and 0 bases, with 7 bases remaining between them. This CDR3 is 15 amino acids long.

This clone was counted only a few times. V gene TRBV5-4 combines with J gene TRBJ1-2, with 10 bases fitting TRBD1. Germline V CDR1 and CDR2: SGHNT, YYREEE (reference sequence). Trimming took 4 bases from V and 3 from J; bases not matched to a gene: 3. This CDR3 is 14 amino acids long. As DNA, the CDR3 is TGTGCCAGCAGCGTGGGACAGGGGTACTATGGCTACACCTTC. It yields the protein CASSVGQGYYGYTF.

The rearrangement links TRBV5-5 to TRBJ2-7; maybe TRBD1 (6 bases). V was pared by 2 bases and J by 6 bases, with 15 bases between. The length of the CDR3 is 14 residues. In germline, CDR1 is SGHKS, CDR2 YYEKEE (reference sequence). The CDR3 bases are TGTGCCAGCAGCTTTAGTCTAACAGGGTTCGAGCAGTACTTC. This encodes CASSFSLTGFEQYF.

The V and J genes are TRBV19 and TRBJ1-5, with D possibly matching TRBD1 (5 bases). The CDR3 spans 16 residues. The ends were cut back, 5 bases at V and 1 base at J, with 15 bases in the middle. The V gene's germline CDR1 is LNHDA and CDR2 SQIVND (reference sequence). The CDR3 is CASSPTRAQSNQPQHF. CDR3 DNA: TGTGCCAGTAGTCCCACCAGGGCCCAAAGCAATCAGCCCCAGCATTTT.

The rearrangement joins TRBV3-1 (or the pseudogene TRBV3-2) to TRBJ2-7; D gene uncertain. Trimming removed 4 bases at V and 6 bases at J, with 10 bases between. Per the germline V gene, CDR1 is LGHDT and CDR2 is YNNKEL (reference sequence). The CDR3 runs to 12 residues. The CDR3 DNA reads as TGTGCCAGCAGCCCGACTCTAGGCGAGCAGTACTTC. Protein sequence: CASSPTLGEQYF.

The sample holds many counts of this clone. V is TRBV10-3 and J is TRBJ2-3, with TRBD2 identical over 9 bases. Unmatched junction bases numbered 10, after V lost 2 bases and J lost 1 base. The CDR3 covers 18 residues. Germline V gene sequence: CDR1 ENHRY, CDR2 SYGVKD. The CDR3 DNA follows: TGTGCCATCAGTGAGGAGGCTAGCGGGGCCAGGGGCACAGATACGCAGTATTTT. Translated: CAISEEASGARGTDTQYF.

The chain employs TRBV9 and TRBJ1-2; no reliable D call. With 4 bases removed from V and 6 bases from J, the gap between germline ends came to 13 bases. This CDR3 has 13 amino acids. Germline V gene data show CDR1 as SGDLS and CDR2 as YYNGEE. CDR3 nucleotide sequence: TGTGCCAGCAGCACAAACTCCGGGGATGGCTACACCTTC. Its translation is CASSTNSGDGYTF.

The CDR3 is CAWSRGFNTGELFF. CDR3 nucleotides: TGTGCCTGGAGCAGGGGGTTTAACACCGGGGAGCTGTTTTTT. V is TRBV30 and J is TRBJ2-2, with 7 bases aligning to TRBD1. The CDR3 length is 14 residues. Germline-derived CDR1 and CDR2 are GTSNPN and SVGIG (reference sequence). J lost 2 bases, V lost 3 bases, and 3 bases had no gene match. The full variable domain, rest sourced from reference TRBV30 and TRBJ2-2, is SQTIHQWPATLVQPVGSPLSLECTVEGTSNPNLYWYRQAAGRGLQLLFYSVGIGQISSEVPQNLSASRPQDRQFILSSKKLLLSDSGFYLCAWSRGFNTGELFFGEGSRLTVL.

The chain employs TRBV28 and TRBJ2-1, with 9 bases fitting TRBD1. This CDR3 region has 14 residues. The V gene end was trimmed by 5 bases and the J gene end by 10 bases; junction bases not matched to a gene: 9. Germline-derived CDR1 and CDR2 are MDHEN and SYDVKM. The CDR3 sequence is CASSIRTGVREQFF. The CDR3 DNA is TGTGCCAGCAGTATACGGACAGGGGTAAGGGAGCAGTTCTTC.

V and J are TRBV5-6 and TRBJ2-7, with 9 nucleotides matching TRBD1. V trimming: 4 bases; J trimming: 1 base; junction bases outside the gene matches: 6. Germline-derived CDR1 and CDR2 are SGHDT and YYEEEE. The CDR3 loop spans 15 amino acids. In DNA form, the CDR3 reads TGTGCCAGCAGCCCGGTCGGGACAGGGTCCTACGAGCAGTACTTC. Amino acid sequence: CASSPVGTGSYEQYF. Full variable domain (rest looked up from reference TRBV5-6 and TRBJ2-7): DAGVTQSPTHLIKTRGQQVTLRCSPKSGHDTVSWYQQALGQGPQFIFQYYEEEERQRGNFPDRFSGHQFPNYSSELNVNALLLGDSALYLCASSPVGTGSYEQYFGPGTRLTVT.

The J gene is TRBJ2-2, the V gene TRBV7-9; D may be TRBD2 (5 bases). Trimming pared 3 bases from V and 1 base from J, leaving 9 bases between. The CDR3 has 15 amino acids. Germline V gene sequence: CDR1 SEHNR, CDR2 FQNEAQ (reference sequence). As DNA, the CDR3 is TGTGCCAGCAGCTTCCAGCGGAAGAACACCGGGGAGCTGTTTTTT. It codes for CASSFQRKNTGELFF.

The chain recombines TRBV4-2 with TRBJ1-2; the D gene is possibly TRBD1 (6 bases). Germline CDR1 reads LGHNA; CDR2 reads YNFKEQ. The germline V and J ends were trimmed by 0 bases and 8 bases, with 16 bases remaining between them. The CDR3 covers 15 residues. The CDR3 nucleotides read TGTGCCAGCAGCCAAGATTCAGGACCAAGGGGGGGCTACACCTTC. Its translation: CASSQDSGPRGGYTF.

Remarks on this clone: Mismatch with germline at one junction end may stem from a read error. The chain joins TRBV18 to TRBJ2-3, with D unresolved. This CDR3 is built from 18 residues. Germline CDR1 and CDR2: KGHSH and LQKENI. Here the CDR3 DNA reads TGTGCCAGCTCCCCACCTCGAGGATCGGTCAGAAGCACAGATACGCAGTATTTT. Translating gives CASSPPRGSVRSTDTQYF.

The CDR3 DNA is TGTGCCAGCAGCTCCGATGAGGCGCGGGAGACCCAGTACTTC. Translating it yields CASSSDEARETQYF. V gene TRBV13 combines with J gene TRBJ2-5; D gene uncertain. V was pared by 4 bases and J by 5 bases, with 14 bases between. The CDR3 spans 14 residues. Germline V gene sequence: CDR1 PRHDT, CDR2 FYEKMQ (reference sequence).

The J gene is TRBJ1-1, the V gene TRBV19; 11 bases agree with TRBD1. Germline CDR1 reads LNHDA; CDR2 reads SQIVND (reference sequence). J was trimmed by 7 bases and V by 8 bases; bases with no gene match: 9. The CDR3 sequence is 14 residues long. The CDR3 DNA reads TGTGCCAGTGGACAGGGGGCCATCCGGGGTGAAGCTTTCTTT. It translates to CASGQGAIRGEAFF.

This clone appeared a single time. This chain connects TRBV2 to TRBJ1-2; the match to TRBD1 covers 10 bases. The junction had 9 bases not matched to a gene; V was cut back by 4 bases and J by 1 base. The V gene's germline CDR1 is SNHLY and CDR2 FYNNEI. This CDR3 contains 17 residues. CDR3 loop: CASSGTGTGAINYGYTF. The CDR3 coding sequence is TGTGCCAGCAGTGGAACCGGGACAGGGGCTATTAACTATGGCTACACCTTC.

The chain employs TRBV7-3 and TRBJ2-1, with 8 positions matching TRBD2. This CDR3 spans 15 amino acids. Looked up from germline, CDR1 is SGHTA and CDR2 is FQGTGA. The V and J ends lost 5 bases and 7 bases, in that order; junction bases with no gene match: 10. CDR3 in amino acids: CASSLGLAPRNEQFF. In DNA form, the CDR3 reads TGTGCCAGCAGCCTAGGACTAGCCCCCAGAAATGAGCAGTTCTTC.

A note on this clone: The sample has other DNA sequences that encode this CDR3 too. The chain uses TRBV3-1 (or the pseudogene TRBV3-2) and TRBJ1-3; D is undetermined. CDR3 length equals 12 residues. Per germline, CDR1 LGHDT and CDR2 YNNKEL (reference sequence). V lost 4 bases to trimming and J lost 4 bases, with 5 bases between them. The CDR3 reads CASSPAGNTIYF. The CDR3 bases are TGTGCCAGCAGCCCAGCGGGAAACACCATATATTTT.

The chain combines TRBV7-8 with TRBJ2-2, with TRBD1 identical over 8 bases. The length of the CDR3 is 15 residues. Trimming took 4 bases from V and 3 from J; bases not matched to a gene: 4. Germline lookup yields CDR1 SGHVS and CDR2 FQNEAQ. The CDR3 DNA follows: TGTGCCAGCAGCTCCAGGGGGCTGGACACCGGGGAGCTGTTTTTT. Translation gives CASSSRGLDTGELFF.

The genes are TRBV28 and TRBJ2-1; D might be TRBD1 (6 bases). V lost 6 bases to trimming and J lost 9 bases, with 9 bases between them. Germline V lookup: CDR1 MDHEN, CDR2 SYDVKM. CDR3 length: 11 amino acids. CDR3 DNA sequence: TGTGCCAGCAGACAGGGCGGTGAGCAGTTCTTC. Translated, it gives CASRQGGEQFF.

The V gene is TRBV30, the J gene TRBJ2-1, with 12 nucleotides matching TRBD2. Germline trimming cut 3 bases from V and 4 bases from J; bases unmatched to any gene: 1. The germline V gene has CDR1 GTSNPN and CDR2 SVGIG (reference sequence). The CDR3 has 14 residues. The CDR3 sequence: CAWSGLAGYNEQFF. CDR3 in DNA: TGTGCCTGGAGCGGACTAGCGGGGTACAATGAGCAGTTCTTC.

This chain joins TRBV5-1 and TRBJ2-3; tentative D call: TRBD1 (6 bases). The CDR3 length is 14 residues. Germline-derived CDR1 and CDR2 are SGHRS and YFSETQ. V was shortened by 2 bases and J by 2 bases, with 9 bases between the two germline ends. The CDR3 region has the DNA TGCGCCAGCAGCTTAACAGGGTACACAGATACGCAGTATTTT. Its translation is CASSLTGYTDTQYF.

The V and J genes are TRBV30 and TRBJ2-7; maybe TRBD1 (7 bases). The CDR3 is 12 residues long. V shed 8 bases and J shed 3 bases, with 14 bases lying between them. Germline V gene data show CDR1 as GTSNPN and CDR2 as SVGIG (reference sequence). CDR3 nucleotides: TGTGCCCGCGGGACAGCCGGCTACGAGCAGTACTTC. Its translation: CARGTAGYEQYF.

The rearrangement joins TRBV6-5 to TRBJ1-1; D is perhaps TRBD1 (5 bases). Germline V lookup: CDR1 MNHEY, CDR2 SVGAGI. V lost 10 bases and J 6 bases, leaving 24 bases between the germline ends. The CDR3 extends over 15 amino acids. The CDR3 DNA follows: TGTGCCACCTCCCCCAGGGCCGCGAGGGAGGCTGAAGCTTTCTTT. It is translated as CATSPRAAREAEAFF.